These 23 T cell receptor beta chains originate from one sample sequenced in a study of blood T cell repertoires in COVID-19. This table comes from immunoSEQ multiplex PCR, and its TCRdb copy is limited to in-frame clones, with some not included. This table holds around 250,000 clones, about nine tenths found once. The material sequenced was PBMCs or T cells enriched from blood (not recorded which). All receptors derive from a human donor in a cohort exposed to, infected with or recovered from COVID-19 (not recorded which). The donor label of this sample is uncertain.

V gene TRBV6-2 or TRBV6-3 combines with J gene TRBJ1-2, with a weak D call TRBD1 (6 bases). The CDR3 covers 14 residues. V lost 2 bases and J lost 2, with 9 bases in between. CDR1 and CDR2 from the germline V gene are MNHEY and SVGEGT. This CDR3 is CASSYHRDNYGYTF. Written as DNA, the CDR3 is TGTGCCAGCAGTTACCACAGGGACAACTATGGCTACACCTTC.

The sample holds a few counts of this clone. The rearrangement uses TRBV19 and TRBJ1-2, with D possibly being TRBD1 (6 bases). V gave up 5 bases and J gave up 10 bases, with 14 bases separating them. Germline V gene sequence: CDR1 LNHDA, CDR2 SQIVND (reference sequence). The CDR3 sequence is 12 residues long. CDR3 sequence reads: CASSAGDIYYTF. The CDR3, as DNA: TGTGCCAGTAGTGCGGGGGACATCTACTACACCTTC.

The chain has TRBV5-1 and TRBJ2-5, with D possibly TRBD1 on 6 matching bases. The CDR3 has 13 residues. V gave up 0 bases and J gave up 4 bases, with 7 bases separating them. The V gene's germline CDR1 is SGHRS and CDR2 YFSETQ. For the CDR3, the DNA is TGCGCCAGCAGCTTGGAGGACAGAGAGACCCAGTACTTC. This translates into CASSLEDRETQYF. Based on the CDR3 plus reference TRBV5-1 and TRBJ2-5, the full variable domain is KAGVTQTPRYLIKTRGQQVTLSCSPISGHRSVSWYQQTPGQGLQFLFEYFSETQRNKGNFPGRFSGRQFSNSRSEMNVSTLELGDSALYLCASSLEDRETQYFGPGTRLLVL.

V gene TRBV19 combines with J gene TRBJ1-2, with 9 bases that match TRBD1. V trimming: 5 bases; J trimming: 7 bases; junction bases outside the gene matches: 8. CDR3 length: 14 amino acids. CDR1 LNHDA and CDR2 SQIVND come from the germline V gene (reference sequence). CDR3 in amino acids: CASSVTGGRRGYTF. CDR3 in DNA: TGTGCCAGTAGTGTCACAGGGGGCCGTCGTGGCTACACCTTC.

The CDR3 DNA follows: TGTGCCAGCAATAGGGGAAGCTCCTATAATTCACCCCTCCACTTT. Residues: CASNRGSSYNSPLHF. The V gene is TRBV9, the J gene TRBJ1-6; D perhaps matches TRBD1 (5 bases). Germline CDR1 SGDLS, CDR2 YYNGEE. The V and J ends lost 6 bases and 0 bases respectively, with 10 bases between them. The CDR3 totals 15 residues. Variable domain in full (rest from reference TRBV9 and TRBJ1-6): DSGVTQTPKHLITATGQRVTLRCSPRSGDLSVYWYQQSLDQGLQFLIQYYNGEERAKGNILERFSAQQFPDLHSELNLSSLELGDSALYFCASNRGSSYNSPLHFGNGTRLTVT.

CDR3 nucleotides: TGTGCCAGTAGTATCCGCTCGCCAAGCCTTAACTATGGCTACACCTTC. Its protein is CASSIRSPSLNYGYTF. The chain recombines TRBV19 with TRBJ1-2; D unclear. The germline V gene encodes CDR1 LNHDA and CDR2 SQIVND (reference sequence). This CDR3 contains 16 residues. Trimming shortened V by 3 bases and J by 1 base, and 15 bases separated the two germline ends.

This chain joins TRBV24-1 and TRBJ2-3; 10 bases line up with TRBD2. The CDR3 is 17 residues long. V shed 4 bases, J shed 4 bases, and the junction held 10 bases outside the gene matches. The germline CDR1 and CDR2 sequences are KGHDR and SFDVKD. CDR3 nucleotide sequence: TGTGCCACCAGTGACCCAGGGGAGCGGGGGGGGCCAGATACGCAGTATTTT. Protein product: CATSDPGERGGPDTQYF.

This chain joins TRBV4-1 and TRBJ2-2, with D possibly TRBD2 on 5 matching bases. Trimming stripped 1 base from V and 0 bases from J, with 9 bases between. The CDR3 is 16 residues long. Germline V gene data show CDR1 as MGHRA and CDR2 as YSYEKL. The CDR3 region is CASSQGRTSNTGELFF. For the CDR3, the DNA is TGCGCCAGCAGCCAAGGTAGGACTTCGAACACCGGGGAGCTGTTTTTT.

The chain has TRBV2 and TRBJ2-7; the D gene is possibly TRBD1 (6 bases). The ends were cut back, 4 bases at V and 4 bases at J, with 20 bases in the middle. This CDR3 region has 16 residues. Germline V gene data show CDR1 as SNHLY and CDR2 as FYNNEI. The CDR3 DNA reads TGTGCCAGCAGTGTAAAGGTGACAGGACCTTTGTACGAGCAGTACTTC. It codes for CASSVKVTGPLYEQYF.

The chain links TRBV19 to TRBJ2-7; TRBD1 aligns across 10 bases. The CDR3 runs to 14 residues. Germline V gene lookup returns CDR1 LNHDA and CDR2 SQIVND (reference sequence). V dropped 3 bases and J dropped 6; count of bases not matched to a gene: 5. CDR3: CASSMDRGFGEQYF. CDR3 nucleotides: TGTGCCAGTAGTATGGACAGGGGGTTTGGCGAGCAGTACTTC.

The CDR3 reads CSVSTRQNQPQHF. Written as DNA, the CDR3 is TGCAGCGTCTCGACAAGACAGAATCAGCCCCAGCATTTT. This chain connects TRBV29-1 to TRBJ1-5, with D possibly TRBD1 on 5 matching bases. Germline V gene sequence: CDR1 SQVTM, CDR2 ANQGSEA. The CDR3 sequence is 13 residues long. V dropped 6 bases and J dropped 4 bases, with 13 bases sitting between them.

CDR3 in DNA: TGTGCCAGCAGCGTAAACGTAAGGGGGTCCCACAATGAGCAGTTCTTC. Protein: CASSVNVRGSHNEQFF. The chain recombines TRBV9 with TRBJ2-1, with a possible D match to TRBD1 (6 bases). Trimming shortened V by 1 base and J by 5 bases, and 16 bases separated the two germline ends. The CDR3 runs 16 residues. The germline CDR1 and CDR2 sequences are SGDLS and YYNGEE.

The chain uses TRBV6-5 and TRBJ2-3; D unclear. The CDR3 sequence is 14 residues long. V lost 8 bases, J lost 3 bases, and 15 bases lay in between. Germline V lookup: CDR1 MNHEY, CDR2 SVGAGI. Here the CDR3 DNA reads TGTGCCAGCGCCGAAAGGCCGGAGACAGATACGCAGTATTTT. Its translation: CASAERPETDTQYF.

This chain connects TRBV12-5 to TRBJ2-1; D is possibly TRBD2 (6 bases). Germline-derived CDR1 and CDR2 are LGHNT and FRNRAP. The CDR3 is 13 residues long. Trimming cost V 5 bases and J 6 bases, with 11 bases left between them. The DNA of the CDR3 is TGTGCTAGTGGTGCCTACGGGGGCAATGAGCAGTTCTTC. It yields the protein CASGAYGGNEQFF.

V gene TRBV5-1 combines with J gene TRBJ1-2; D possibly corresponds to TRBD1 (5 bases). V lost 1 base, J lost 2 bases, and 12 bases lay in between. The CDR3 covers 15 residues. Germline CDR1 is SGHRS and CDR2 is YFSETQ. CDR3 DNA: TGCGCCAGCAGCTTGTATCAGGGAGGCAACTATGGCTACACCTTC. Translating it yields CASSLYQGGNYGYTF.

This chain joins TRBV7-3 and TRBJ2-3; D might be TRBD1 (6 bases). Germline-derived CDR1 and CDR2 are SGHTA and FQGTGA. V was pared by 5 bases and J by 6 bases, with 15 bases between. This CDR3 region has 14 residues. DNA of the CDR3: TGTGCCAGCAGCCCGACAGGATTTGTGGATACGCAGTATTTT. This sequence encodes CASSPTGFVDTQYF.

V usage is TRBV4-1 and J usage is TRBJ2-7, with 10 bases matching TRBD2. With V trimmed by 5 bases and J by 1 base, 5 bases remained unmatched. The CDR3 runs 15 residues. Germline-derived CDR1 and CDR2 are MGHRA and YSYEKL. CDR3 sequence reads: CASSFGLAVSYEQYF. The CDR3 region has the DNA TGCGCCAGCAGCTTCGGACTAGCGGTGTCCTACGAGCAGTACTTC.

V and J are TRBV19 and TRBJ2-4; D is ambiguous. The germline V and J ends were trimmed by 2 bases and 0 bases, with 8 bases remaining between them. CDR3 size: 15 residues. The germline V gene has CDR1 LNHDA and CDR2 SQIVND (reference sequence). The CDR3 here is CASSIWLLAKNIQYF. Written as DNA, the CDR3 is TGTGCCAGTAGTATATGGCTCCTAGCCAAAAACATTCAGTACTTC.

This chain links TRBV4-1 with TRBJ1-4; no definite D call. The germline gives CDR1 MGHRA, CDR2 YSYEKL. The germline V and J ends were trimmed by 1 base and 10 bases, with 16 bases remaining between them. CDR3 length: 15 amino acids. CDR3 in amino acids: CASSQGMEVRGKLFF. The CDR3 nucleotides read TGCGCCAGCAGCCAAGGAATGGAGGTCCGGGGAAAACTGTTTTTT.

This clone has only one observation. CDR3 sequence reads: CASSIERGLAGTDTQYF. The DNA for the CDR3 is TGTGCCAGTAGTATAGAAAGGGGACTAGCGGGCACAGATACGCAGTATTTT. The V call is TRBV19, the J call TRBJ2-3; TRBD2 matches 11 bases. This CDR3 comprises 17 residues. V was pared by 0 bases and J by 1 base, with 3 bases of the junction left unmatched. Germline V gene lookup returns CDR1 LNHDA and CDR2 SQIVND (reference sequence). Full variable domain (rest looked up from reference TRBV19 and TRBJ2-3): DGGITQSPKYLFRKEGQNVTLSCEQNLNHDAMYWYRQDPGQGLRLIYYSQIVNDFQKGDIAEGYSVSREKKESFPLTVTSAQKNPTAFYLCASSIERGLAGTDTQYFGPGTRLTVL.

The chain uses TRBV7-9 and TRBJ1-2; D is unresolved. The CDR3 runs 13 residues. Deletions cut 1 base from V and 3 bases from J, with 6 bases between. Germline loops: CDR1 SEHNR, CDR2 FQNEAQ (reference sequence). The CDR3 sequence is CASSLEEHYGYTF. CDR3 DNA sequence: TGTGCCAGCAGCTTAGAAGAGCACTATGGCTACACCTTC. Combining the CDR3 with reference TRBV7-9 and TRBJ1-2 gives the whole variable domain DTGVSQNPRHKITKRGQNVTFRCDPISEHNRLYWYRQTLGQGPEFLTYFQNEAQLEKSRLLSDRFSAERPKGSFSTLEIQRTEQGDSAMYLCASSLEEHYGYTFGSGTRLTVV.

The chain combines TRBV2 with TRBJ2-7; perhaps TRBD1 as D (7 bases). Deletions cut 8 bases from V and 2 bases from J, with 13 bases between. Germline assignment: CDR1 SNHLY and CDR2 FYNNEI. The CDR3 is made up of 13 amino acids. The CDR3 spells CASRGTEAYEQYF. Here the CDR3 DNA reads TGTGCCAGCCGGGGGACAGAGGCCTACGAGCAGTACTTC.

V and J are TRBV29-1 and TRBJ2-3; the match to TRBD1 covers 7 bases. The CDR3 has 12 amino acids. Germline V CDR1 and CDR2: SQVTM, ANQGSEA. The junction had 4 bases not matched to a gene; V was cut back by 5 bases and J by 5 bases. The CDR3 protein is CSVRQGEDTQYF. The DNA of the CDR3 is TGCAGCGTTCGCCAGGGGGAAGATACGCAGTATTTT.